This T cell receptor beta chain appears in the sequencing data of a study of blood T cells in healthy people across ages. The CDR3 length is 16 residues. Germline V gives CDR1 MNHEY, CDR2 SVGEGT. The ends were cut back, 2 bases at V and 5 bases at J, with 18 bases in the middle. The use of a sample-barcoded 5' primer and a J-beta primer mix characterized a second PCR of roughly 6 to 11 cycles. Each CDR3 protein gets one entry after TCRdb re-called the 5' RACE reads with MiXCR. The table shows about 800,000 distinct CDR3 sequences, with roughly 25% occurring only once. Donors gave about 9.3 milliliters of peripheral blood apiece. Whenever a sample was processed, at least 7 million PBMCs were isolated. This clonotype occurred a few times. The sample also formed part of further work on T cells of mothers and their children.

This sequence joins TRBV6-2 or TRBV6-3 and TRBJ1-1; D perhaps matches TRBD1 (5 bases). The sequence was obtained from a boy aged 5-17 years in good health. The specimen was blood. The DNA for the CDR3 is TGTGCCAGCAGTTACCGGGACCGCTTCCTCGGAACTGAAGCTTTCTTT. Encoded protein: CASSYRDRFLGTEAFF.